One and the same sample provided the 12 T cell receptor beta chains below, sequenced in a study of T cells in Graves' hyperthyroidism and ophthalmopathy (dated by TCRdb to about 2019). The library came from multiplex PCR. Instrument used: Illumina HiSeq 2000. TCR beta CDR3 regions were amplified from RNA transcripts. For the first round of RT-PCR on the TCR CDR3, the HTBI primer set was used together with the Qiagen OneStep RT-PCR kit. The raw public data were reprocessed by TCRdb itself: fastp quality trimming at Q25, MiXCR clonotype calling, in-frame beta chains only. Merged by CDR3 protein, the rows form single entries marked with the most common genes and DNA. This sample gives fewer than 800,000 distinct CDR3 sequences in total; roughly 15% of them show up just once. The ten largest clones add up to under 9.5% of the sample. Sequenced input: blood. Every receptor here comes from a man younger than 35 with Graves' hyperthyroidism.

The chain carries TRBV5-1 and TRBJ1-4, with 8 nucleotides matching TRBD1. The CDR3 runs to 15 residues. Looked up from germline, CDR1 is SGHRS and CDR2 is YFSETQ. The V segment lost 3 bases and the J segment 8 bases; nucleotides outside the gene matches: 9. CDR3 in DNA: TGCGCCAGCAGCTCCTCAGGGGGCGGTGACGAAAAACTGTTTTTT. Protein sequence: CASSSSGGGDEKLFF.

This clonotype was recorded a few times. V is TRBV12-3 or TRBV12-4 and J is TRBJ1-5; the D gene is possibly TRBD1 (5 bases). The V end was cut by 6 bases, the J end by 5 bases, with 14 bases between. The length of the CDR3 is 14 residues. The chain's CDR3 is CASRIRGTDQPQHF. CDR3 DNA sequence: TGTGCCAGCAGGATAAGGGGTACTGATCAGCCCCAGCATTTT.

This chain connects TRBV5-6 to TRBJ2-7, with D maybe TRBD1 (5 bases). The CDR3 consists of 14 residues. The V gene's germline CDR1 is SGHDT and CDR2 YYEEEE. Trimming left V 2 bases short and J 5 bases short, with 14 bases between. The DNA for the CDR3 is TGTGCCAGCAGCTTTCTGGTCAGGGTCCACGAGCAGTACTTC. As protein: CASSFLVRVHEQYF.

The chain couples TRBV29-1 to TRBJ1-2; the D is unclear. The CDR3 extends over 13 amino acids. Per the germline V gene, CDR1 is SQVTM and CDR2 is ANQGSEA. Trimming removed 2 bases at V and 1 base at J, with 8 bases between. This CDR3 reads CSVEHGVNYGYTF. In DNA form, the CDR3 reads TGCAGCGTTGAACATGGAGTTAACTATGGCTACACCTTC. The variable domain in full, completed from reference TRBV29-1 and TRBJ1-2, reads SAVISQKPSRDICQRGTSLTIQCQVDSQVTMMFWYRQQPGQSLTLIATANQGSEATYESGFVIDKFPISRPNLTFSTLTVSNMSPEDSSIYLCSVEHGVNYGYTFGSGTRLTVV.

This chain links TRBV7-2 with TRBJ2-7; no reliable D call. Per the germline V gene, CDR1 is SGHTA and CDR2 is FQGNSA. Between the trimmed V and J ends, which lost 1 base and 5 bases, there was a span of 9 bases. This CDR3 is 13 amino acids long. The CDR3 DNA is TGTGCCAGCAGCTTAGGGAATGCGAACGAGCAGTACTTC. Encoded protein: CASSLGNANEQYF. The full variable domain, in which reference TRBV7-2 and TRBJ2-7 provide the parts outside the CDR3, is GAGVSQSPSNKVTEKGKDVELRCDPISGHTALYWYRQSLGQGLEFLIYFQGNSAPDKSGLPSDRFSAERTGGSVSTLTIQRTQQEDSAVYLCASSLGNANEQYFGPGTRLTVT.

In its sample, this clonotype was seen many times. The CDR3, as DNA: TGTGCCAGCAGCGCGGGACAGAACTATGGCTACACCTTC. The encoded protein is CASSAGQNYGYTF. The rearrangement joins TRBV2 to TRBJ1-2, with 7 positions matching TRBD1. There are 13 residues in the CDR3. V was pared by 6 bases and J by 2 bases, with 3 bases of the junction left unmatched. CDR1 SNHLY and CDR2 FYNNEI come from the germline V gene. Based on the CDR3 plus reference TRBV2 and TRBJ1-2, the full variable domain is EPEVTQTPSHQVTQMGQEVILRCVPISNHLYFYWYRQILGQKVEFLVSFYNNEISEKSEIFDDQFSVERPDGSNFTLKIRSTKLEDSAMYFCASSAGQNYGYTFGSGTRLTVV.

This clonotype was seen more than once but under ten times. Here the CDR3 reads CSAKGEAGGPNRDTQYF. CDR3 DNA sequence: TGCAGTGCTAAGGGGGAAGCGGGAGGGCCGAATCGAGATACGCAGTATTTT. J is TRBJ2-3 and V is TRBV20-1; 10 nucleotides agree with TRBD2. The junction had 15 bases not matched to a gene; V was cut back by 4 bases and J by 5 bases. CDR1 is DFQATT, CDR2 SNEGSKA, per germline (reference sequence). CDR3 length equals 17 residues.

The genes are TRBV20-1 and TRBJ2-5; TRBD1 matches 7 bases. V lost 1 base, J lost 4 bases, and 3 bases stayed unmatched. Per germline, CDR1 DFQATT and CDR2 SNEGSKA (reference sequence). CDR3 length: 13 amino acids. In nucleotides, the CDR3 is TGCAGTGCTAGAGGGACAGGCCGAGAGACCCAGTACTTC. Residues: CSARGTGRETQYF.

At least ten counts were recorded for this clonotype. V and J are TRBV7-2 and TRBJ1-2, with TRBD1 matching over 7 bases. Per germline, CDR1 SGHTA and CDR2 FQGNSA. The CDR3 consists of 13 residues. V lost 1 base and J lost 8; bases outside the gene matches: 4. This CDR3 is CASSLGQGGGYTF. In DNA form, the CDR3 reads TGTGCCAGCAGCTTAGGACAGGGTGGAGGCTACACCTTC.

This clonotype was detected many times. The CDR3 spells CASSPPGQWNQPQHF. Here the CDR3 DNA reads TGTGCCAGCTCACCACCGGGACAGTGGAATCAGCCCCAGCATTTT. The J gene is TRBJ1-5, the V gene TRBV18; 7 nucleotides agree with TRBD1. The CDR3 runs 15 residues. CDR1 is KGHSH and CDR2 is LQKENI in the germline V gene. With 0 bases clipped from V and 4 bases from J, the junction kept 3 bases outside the gene matches.

This clonotype was seen a few times. V and J are TRBV19 and TRBJ1-5; D gene ambiguous. Germline V gene data show CDR1 as LNHDA and CDR2 as SQIVND (reference sequence). The CDR3 covers 13 residues. V was shortened by 4 bases and J by 3 bases, with 7 bases between the two germline ends. In DNA form, the CDR3 reads TGTGCCAGTAGTAGAAGGGACAATCAGCCCCAGCATTTT. Protein sequence: CASSRRDNQPQHF.

The genes are TRBV19 and TRBJ2-3; 11 nucleotides align to TRBD2. The junction had 7 bases not matched to a gene; V was cut back by 1 base and J by 4 bases. Germline CDR1 reads LNHDA; CDR2 reads SQIVND (reference sequence). The CDR3 contains 17 residues. The CDR3 DNA reads TGTGCCAGTAGTATAGCCATAGCGGGAGGGCCTGCAGATACGCAGTATTTT. It is translated as CASSIAIAGGPADTQYF.